The T cell receptor (beta chain) under discussion was sequenced for a study of blood T cell repertoires in COVID-19. Study-wide context: Acute-phase and convalescent COVID-19 samples originated in the United States, Italy and Spain. T cells, B-cell-depleted T cells, or PBMCs provided the cDNA or gDNA that served as material.

Sequenced by immunoSEQ multiplex PCR; TCRdb stores in-frame clones only, minus some. The table includes about 190,000 clones, 70% to 90% detected once. Trimming removed 6 bases from V and 3 bases from J; junction bases left unmatched: 14. Germline V gene sequence: CDR1 SNHLY, CDR2 FYNNEI. The CDR3 sequence is 17 residues long. This receptor was obtained from a woman in her 70s with active or convalescent COVID-19. V and J are TRBV2 and TRBJ2-1; TRBD2 aligns across 7 bases. Sequencing input: peripheral blood. The CDR3 loop reads CASRQTSFSEGYNEQFF. CDR3 coding DNA: TGTGCCAGCAGGCAGACTAGCTTCTCGGAGGGCTACAATGAGCAGTTCTTC.